The T cell receptor (beta chain) described here comes from a study of beta chain features in type 1 diabetes. Findings and limits, study-wide: PCR might favor shorter templates, equally in patients and controls. VDJ junctions sequenced from type 1 diabetes patients showed fewer insertions and more deletions. TCRB CDR3s from Type 1 diabetes patients were moderately but significantly shorter in all four CD4+ subsets.

This clone occurred a few times. The antigen is not known. The same CDR3 is also encoded by other DNA sequences in this sample. The entirety of the isolated RNA underwent reverse transcription, so expressed TCRB transcripts were sequenced. Produced via immunoSEQ multiplex PCR; TCRdb's table is partial and in-frame only. Of hundreds of thousands of clones in the sample, roughly an eighth were seen once. The CDR3 sequence is 11 residues long. V was pared by 2 bases and J by 1 base, with 2 bases between. CDR1 and CDR2 from the germline V gene are SQVTM and ANQGSEA. The authors took one heparinised blood draw, averaging approximately 110 mL, from each donor.

Sequencing was performed on naive CD4+ T cells from blood. The rearrangement links TRBV29-1 to TRBJ1-2; D remains unclear. This clonotype originated in a man in his late teens or twenties with type 1 diabetes. The CDR3, as DNA: TGCAGCGTTGAAAATAACTATGGCTACACCTTC. Translating gives CSVENNYGYTF. Full variable domain (rest looked up from reference TRBV29-1 and TRBJ1-2): SAVISQKPSRDICQRGTSLTIQCQVDSQVTMMFWYRQQPGQSLTLIATANQGSEATYESGFVIDKFPISRPNLTFSTLTVSNMSPEDSSIYLCSVENNYGYTFGSGTRLTVV.